The text below deals with one T cell receptor beta chain. The antigen is not known. Different DNA sequences within this sample yield the same CDR3. Generated by immunoSEQ multiplex PCR, the TCRdb table keeps only in-frame clones and is missing some. The sample contains 2 million to 3 million clones, 93% of which appear only once. V lost 4 bases to trimming and J lost 4 bases, with 11 bases between them. The CDR3 runs to 13 residues. Germline assignment: CDR1 SGHDT and CDR2 YYEEEE. The data were obtained in a study of shared clonotypes between healthy human individuals. Study results and limitations: It was observed that 5% to 6.5% of naive CD4 clonotypes were shared across four donors. Among non-shared clonotypes, generation probabilities were lower than among those shared by all four donors.

This rearrangement joins TRBV5-6 to TRBJ1-2; a weak D match, TRBD1 (5 bases). This clonotype was sampled from a man younger than 35 in good health. Some clones in this sample may be carry-over from other donors' samples. The source material was naive CD4+ T cells from PBMCs. Subset here: CD45RA+ positively selected. Here the CDR3 DNA reads TGTGCCAGCAGCCTTGACAGTCCCTATGGCTACACCTTC. Its protein product is CASSLDSPYGYTF. The full variable domain, rest sourced from reference TRBV5-6 and TRBJ1-2, is DAGVTQSPTHLIKTRGQQVTLRCSPKSGHDTVSWYQQALGQGPQFIFQYYEEEERQRGNFPDRFSGHQFPNYSSELNVNALLLGDSALYLCASSLDSPYGYTFGSGTRLTVV.